One sample yielded the 13 T cell receptor beta chains listed below, sequenced in a study of cytomegalovirus exposure and HLA in healthy donors (dated by TCRdb to 2016 to 2017). The library was built by means of the immunoSEQ multiplex PCR assay. The table comes from immuneACCESS by way of TCRdb, which keeps in-frame sequences with V and J called. Part of the clones is missing from these tables; in studies checked, under half for an unresolved V gene and the rest for unknown reasons. The sample table records under 200,000 clones; approximately 87% of these occur just once. 5.7% of the sample is held by the ten biggest clonotypes. Sequenced input: PBMCs. Receptors were obtained from a woman in her 30s in good health and CMV-seronegative.

The V gene is TRBV10-3, the J gene TRBJ2-7; TRBD2 matches 10 bases. The CDR3 covers 16 residues. Germline V gives CDR1 ENHRY, CDR2 SYGVKD. V was pared by 3 bases and J by 0 bases, with 5 bases of the junction left unmatched. The chain's CDR3 is CAISDLAGAYSYEQYF. The CDR3 DNA follows: TGTGCCATCAGTGACCTAGCGGGGGCGTACTCCTACGAGCAGTACTTC.

This sequence joins TRBV6-5 and TRBJ1-4; 10 nucleotides agree with TRBD1. The CDR3 consists of 14 residues. V was pared by 5 bases and J by 7 bases, with 4 bases of the junction left unmatched. The germline CDR1 and CDR2 sequences are MNHEY and SVGAGI. Here the CDR3 reads CASSEGTGVEKLFF. CDR3 in DNA: TGTGCCAGCAGTGAAGGGACAGGGGTTGAAAAACTGTTTTTT.

V and J are TRBV5-4 and TRBJ2-2, with 12 nucleotides matching TRBD2. The germline V gene encodes CDR1 SGHNT and CDR2 YYREEE (reference sequence). This CDR3 spans 16 amino acids. Trimming at V came to 4 bases and at J to 3 bases, leaving 4 bases not matched to a gene. Here the CDR3 reads CASSPLAGGHTGELFF. The CDR3 nucleotides are TGTGCCAGCAGCCCCCTAGCGGGGGGGCACACCGGGGAGCTGTTTTTT. Combining the CDR3 with reference TRBV5-4 and TRBJ2-2 gives the whole variable domain ETGVTQSPTHLIKTRGQQVTLRCSSQSGHNTVSWYQQALGQGPQFIFQYYREEENGRGNFPPRFSGLQFPNYSSELNVNALELDDSALYLCASSPLAGGHTGELFFGEGSRLTVL.

V and J are TRBV5-6 and TRBJ2-3, with unresolved D. Trimming took off 0 bases at V and 4 bases at J, with 3 bases between the two ends. The CDR3 is made up of 12 amino acids. Germline V lookup: CDR1 SGHDT, CDR2 YYEEEE. The DNA for the CDR3 is TGTGCCAGCAGCTTGGCCCCAGATACGCAGTATTTT. Translation: CASSLAPDTQYF. The full variable domain, completed using reference TRBV5-6 and TRBJ2-3, is DAGVTQSPTHLIKTRGQQVTLRCSPKSGHDTVSWYQQALGQGPQFIFQYYEEEERQRGNFPDRFSGHQFPNYSSELNVNALLLGDSALYLCASSLAPDTQYFGPGTRLTVL.

The chain joins TRBV5-1 to TRBJ2-5; 9 bases map to TRBD1. Germline values: CDR1 SGHRS, CDR2 YFSETQ. Trimming at V came to 5 bases and at J to 5 bases, leaving 10 bases not matched to a gene. CDR3 length equals 15 residues. CDR3 sequence (DNA): TGCGCCAGCAGACACCCGGGACAGGGAAGGGAGACCCAGTACTTC. This gives the protein CASRHPGQGRETQYF.

The V and J genes are TRBV5-4 and TRBJ2-7, with a tentative D call TRBD1 (6 bases). Per the germline V gene, CDR1 is SGHNT and CDR2 is YYREEE (reference sequence). CDR3 length: 13 residues. Trimming took off 5 bases at V and 1 base at J, with 10 bases between the two ends. This CDR3 is CASRSTGSYEQYF. DNA of the CDR3: TGTGCCAGCAGGTCCACAGGGTCCTACGAGCAGTACTTC.

The genes are TRBV27 and TRBJ2-2; 12 nucleotides align to TRBD2. V was clipped by 6 bases and J by 5 bases; unmatched bases: 22. Germline V CDR1 and CDR2: MNHEY, SMNVEV (reference sequence). This CDR3 has 21 amino acids. The CDR3 DNA sequence: TGTGCCAGCAGCCTCCATCCGCAGTGGGCTAGCGGGAGGGCCTGGACCGGGGAGCTGTTTTTT. Amino acid sequence: CASSLHPQWASGRAWTGELFF.

The chain combines TRBV29-1 with TRBJ2-7; D possibly uses TRBD1 or TRBD2 (5 bases each). There are 13 residues in the CDR3. Trimming left V 4 bases short and J 3 bases short, with 13 bases between. The germline CDR1 and CDR2 sequences are SQVTM and ANQGSEA. CDR3 nucleotides: TGCAGCGTTGTTGAGGGGACGGGCTACGAGCAGTACTTC. Translation gives CSVVEGTGYEQYF.

This chain joins TRBV2 and TRBJ1-2, with D perhaps TRBD1 (5 bases). Germline CDR1 and CDR2: SNHLY and FYNNEI. Trimming pared 2 bases from V and 3 bases from J, leaving 7 bases between. This CDR3 has 13 amino acids. As DNA, the CDR3 is TGTGCCAGCAGTGAACAGGGTCACTATGGCTACACCTTC. This gives the protein CASSEQGHYGYTF.

The gene calls are TRBV29-1 and TRBJ2-5; 8 nucleotides match TRBD1. CDR3 length: 13 residues. After removal of 3 bases from V and 6 bases from J, the junction contained 6 bases not matched to a gene. Germline CDR1 SQVTM, CDR2 ANQGSEA. The DNA of the CDR3 is TGCAGCGTTGAGCGTACAGGGGGGAAGACCCAGTACTTC. Residues: CSVERTGGKTQYF.

The chain has TRBV2 and TRBJ2-3, with 8 bases lining up with TRBD2. This CDR3 is 16 amino acids long. Germline V CDR1 and CDR2: SNHLY, FYNNEI. V shed 6 bases, J shed 0 bases, and the junction held 8 bases outside the gene matches. The CDR3 sequence: CASRLPTSASTDTQYF. CDR3 in DNA: TGTGCCAGCAGGCTTCCGACTAGCGCGAGCACAGATACGCAGTATTTT.

The chain joins TRBV19 to TRBJ1-4; D not certain. Trimming took off 1 base at V and 2 bases at J, with 8 bases between the two ends. The CDR3 totals 15 residues. Germline CDR1 is LNHDA and CDR2 is SQIVND (reference sequence). CDR3 protein: CASSIGGTTNEKLFF. The CDR3 DNA is TGTGCCAGTAGTATAGGTGGCACCACTAATGAAAAACTGTTTTTT.

This clone was detected a few times. The chain joins TRBV5-1 to TRBJ1-5; TRBD1 matches at 7 bases. V was clipped by 4 bases and J by 0 bases; unmatched bases: 4. Per the germline V gene, CDR1 is SGHRS and CDR2 is YFSETQ. CDR3 length: 15 residues. CDR3 nucleotides: TGCGCCAGCAGCGCTACAGGGGATAGCAATCAGCCCCAGCATTTT. It specifies CASSATGDSNQPQHF. Looking up the rest from reference TRBV5-1 and TRBJ1-5 gives the full variable domain: KAGVTQTPRYLIKTRGQQVTLSCSPISGHRSVSWYQQTPGQGLQFLFEYFSETQRNKGNFPGRFSGRQFSNSRSEMNVSTLELGDSALYLCASSATGDSNQPQHFGDGTRLSIL.